This T cell receptor (beta chain) was captured in a study of cytomegalovirus exposure and HLA in healthy donors. Trimming shortened V by 4 bases and J by 2 bases, and 9 bases separated the two germline ends. The CDR3 has 13 amino acids. Germline V gene data show CDR1 as SGDLS and CDR2 as YYNGEE. Remarks on this clone: Its matching antigen is unknown.

Notes on the study in general: Cytomegalovirus status, reportedly, was diagnosed with high specificity and sensitivity by the classifier. Among immune exposure information, only CMV serostatus was available. Differences between HLA loci emerged in a later analysis of TCR association rates, with DRB1 most and HLA-C fewest.

In the PCR, 60 Vbeta and 13 Jbeta primers were used. The data were produced by immunoSEQ multiplex PCR, yet TCRdb's version contains in-frame clones alone and is incomplete. The table includes under 110,000 clones, roughly four fifths detected once. The receptor's source is a man over 45 in good health and CMV-seronegative. The gene calls are TRBV9 and TRBJ2-5, with D perhaps matching TRBD1 (6 bases). The specimen sequenced was PBMCs. CDR3 loop: CASSRGLQETQYF. The DNA for the CDR3 is TGTGCCAGCAGCAGGGGGTTACAAGAGACCCAGTACTTC.